The 2 T cell receptor beta chains presented below share a single source sample, sequenced in a study of Ad26.COV2.S vaccination and SARS-CoV-2 variants. The treatment was: around 19 received Ad26.COV2.S at low or high dose, single or two shots; roughly 5 received placebo; per-sample allocation not given. Sample collection was performed on day 63 after the first vaccine or placebo injection. TCRdb's table, derived via immunoSEQ multiplex PCR, lists solely in-frame clones and lacks some. The sample shows approximately 420,000 clones, more than 75% of them seen only once. The source was peripheral blood, collected in a trial of Ad26.COV2.S vaccine versus placebo. These receptors were obtained from a person aged 18 to 65 who received the Ad26.COV2.S COVID-19 vaccine or a placebo.

The chain carries TRBV9 and TRBJ2-7; weak D call: TRBD2 (6 bases). Germline CDR1 and CDR2: SGDLS and YYNGEE. This CDR3 is built from 15 residues. V lost 5 bases to trimming and J lost 4 bases, with 19 bases between them. The CDR3 reads CASSPEMRGRYEQYF. The CDR3 nucleotides are TGTGCCAGCAGTCCTGAGATGCGGGGTCGGTACGAGCAGTACTTC.

The chain recombines TRBV6-5 with TRBJ2-7, with D unclear. With 6 bases removed from V and 4 bases from J, the gap between germline ends came to 16 bases. The CDR3 totals 14 residues. Germline V CDR1 and CDR2: MNHEY, SVGAGI. CDR3 sequence (DNA): TGTGCCAGCAGACTCATGCAGGCCCATTACGAGCAGTACTTC. It codes for CASRLMQAHYEQYF.